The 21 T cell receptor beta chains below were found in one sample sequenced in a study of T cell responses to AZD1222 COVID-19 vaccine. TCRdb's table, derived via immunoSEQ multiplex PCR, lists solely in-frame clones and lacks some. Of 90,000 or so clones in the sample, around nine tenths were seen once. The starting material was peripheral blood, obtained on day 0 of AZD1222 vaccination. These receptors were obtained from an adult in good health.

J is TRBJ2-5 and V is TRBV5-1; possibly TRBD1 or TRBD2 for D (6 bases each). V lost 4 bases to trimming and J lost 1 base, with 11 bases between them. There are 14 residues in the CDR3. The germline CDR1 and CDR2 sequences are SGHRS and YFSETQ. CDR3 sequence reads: CASSPPGAQETQYF. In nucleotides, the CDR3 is TGCGCCAGCAGCCCCCCGGGGGCCCAAGAGACCCAGTACTTC.

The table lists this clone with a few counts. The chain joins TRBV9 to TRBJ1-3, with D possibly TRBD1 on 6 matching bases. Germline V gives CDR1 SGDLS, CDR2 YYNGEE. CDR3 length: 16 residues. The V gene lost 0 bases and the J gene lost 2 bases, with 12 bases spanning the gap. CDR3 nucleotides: TGTGCCAGCAGCGTAGCCTGGGACATAGCTGGAAACACCATATATTTT. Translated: CASSVAWDIAGNTIYF.

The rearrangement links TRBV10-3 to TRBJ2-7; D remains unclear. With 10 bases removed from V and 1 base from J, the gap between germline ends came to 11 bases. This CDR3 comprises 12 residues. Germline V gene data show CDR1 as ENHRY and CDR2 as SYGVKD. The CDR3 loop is CATSTLSYEQYF. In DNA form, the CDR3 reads TGTGCCACGAGTACACTATCCTACGAGCAGTACTTC.

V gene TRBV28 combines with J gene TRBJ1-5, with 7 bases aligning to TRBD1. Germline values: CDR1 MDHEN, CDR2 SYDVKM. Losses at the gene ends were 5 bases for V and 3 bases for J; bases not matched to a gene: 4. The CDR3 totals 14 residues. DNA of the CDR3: TGTGCCAGCAGTCCTACAGGGGACAATCAGCCCCAGCATTTT. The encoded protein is CASSPTGDNQPQHF.

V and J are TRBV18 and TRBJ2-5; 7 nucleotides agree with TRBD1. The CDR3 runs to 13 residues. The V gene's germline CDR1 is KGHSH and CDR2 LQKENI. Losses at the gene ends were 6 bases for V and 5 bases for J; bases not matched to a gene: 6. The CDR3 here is CASSPGTAETQYF. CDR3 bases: TGTGCCAGCTCCCCTGGGACAGCGGAGACCCAGTACTTC.

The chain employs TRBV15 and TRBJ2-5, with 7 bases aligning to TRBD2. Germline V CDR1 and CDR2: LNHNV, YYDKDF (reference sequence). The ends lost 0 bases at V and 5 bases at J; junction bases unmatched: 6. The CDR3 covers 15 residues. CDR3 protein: CATSRDHISGETQYF. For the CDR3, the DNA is TGTGCCACCAGCAGAGATCACATTAGCGGGGAGACCCAGTACTTC.

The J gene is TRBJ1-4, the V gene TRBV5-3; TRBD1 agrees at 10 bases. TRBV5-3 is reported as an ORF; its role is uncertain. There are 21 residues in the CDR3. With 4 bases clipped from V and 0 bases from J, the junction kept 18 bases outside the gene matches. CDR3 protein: CARSLHWDRGIWRSTNEKLFF. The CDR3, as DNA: TGTGCCAGAAGCCTCCACTGGGACAGGGGCATTTGGCGGTCAACTAATGAAAAACTGTTTTTT.

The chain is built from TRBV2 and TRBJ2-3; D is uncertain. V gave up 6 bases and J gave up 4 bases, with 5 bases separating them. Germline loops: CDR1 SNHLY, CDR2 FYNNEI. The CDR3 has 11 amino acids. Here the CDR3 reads CASRVADTQYF. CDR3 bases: TGTGCCAGCAGGGTGGCAGATACGCAGTATTTT.

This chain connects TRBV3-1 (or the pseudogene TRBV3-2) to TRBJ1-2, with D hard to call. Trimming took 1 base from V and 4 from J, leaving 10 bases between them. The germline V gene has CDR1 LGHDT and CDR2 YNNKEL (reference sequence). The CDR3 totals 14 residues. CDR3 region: CASSQGGEGYGYTF. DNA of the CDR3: TGTGCCAGCAGCCAAGGCGGAGAGGGCTATGGCTACACCTTC.

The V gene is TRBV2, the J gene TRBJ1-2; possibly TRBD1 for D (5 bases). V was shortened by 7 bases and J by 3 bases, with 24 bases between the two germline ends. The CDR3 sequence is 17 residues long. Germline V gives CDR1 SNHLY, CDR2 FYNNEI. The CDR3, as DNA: TGTGCCAGCACCATCCGAGCCCCGGGCTGGGGGGACTATGGCTACACCTTC. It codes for CASTIRAPGWGDYGYTF.

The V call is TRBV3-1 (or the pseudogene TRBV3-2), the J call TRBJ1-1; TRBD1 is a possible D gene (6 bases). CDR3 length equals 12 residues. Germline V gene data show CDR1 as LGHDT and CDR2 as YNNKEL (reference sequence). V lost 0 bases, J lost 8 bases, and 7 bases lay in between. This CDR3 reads CASSQDTGEAFF. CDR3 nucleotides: TGTGCCAGCAGCCAAGACACAGGGGAAGCTTTCTTT.

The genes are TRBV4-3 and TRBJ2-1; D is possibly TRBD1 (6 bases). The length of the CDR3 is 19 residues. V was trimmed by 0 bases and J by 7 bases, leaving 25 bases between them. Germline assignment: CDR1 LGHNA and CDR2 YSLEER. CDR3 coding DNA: TGCGCCAGCAGCCAAGATCTTTACCCCACAGGGTTTGGGTGGAATGAGCAGTTCTTC. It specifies CASSQDLYPTGFGWNEQFF.

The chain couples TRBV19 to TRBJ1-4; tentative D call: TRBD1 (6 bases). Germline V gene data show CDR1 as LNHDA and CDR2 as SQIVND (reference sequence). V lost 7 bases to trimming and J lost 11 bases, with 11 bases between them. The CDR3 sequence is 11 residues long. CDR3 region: CASKTGPKLFF. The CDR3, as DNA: TGTGCCAGTAAAACAGGGCCGAAACTGTTTTTT.

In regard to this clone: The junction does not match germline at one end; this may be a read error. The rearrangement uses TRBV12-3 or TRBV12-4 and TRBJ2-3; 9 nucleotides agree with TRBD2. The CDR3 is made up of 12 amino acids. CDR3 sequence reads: CASSFGGGGRHF. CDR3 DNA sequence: TGTGCCAGCAGTTTCGGCGGGGGGGGCAGGCATTTT.

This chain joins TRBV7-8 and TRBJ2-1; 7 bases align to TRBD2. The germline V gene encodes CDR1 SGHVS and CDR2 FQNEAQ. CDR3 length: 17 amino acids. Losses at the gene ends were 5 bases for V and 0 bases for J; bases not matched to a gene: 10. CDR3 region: CASSPPLRTSSYNEQFF. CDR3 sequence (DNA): TGTGCCAGCAGCCCCCCCCTCAGGACTAGCTCCTACAATGAGCAGTTCTTC.

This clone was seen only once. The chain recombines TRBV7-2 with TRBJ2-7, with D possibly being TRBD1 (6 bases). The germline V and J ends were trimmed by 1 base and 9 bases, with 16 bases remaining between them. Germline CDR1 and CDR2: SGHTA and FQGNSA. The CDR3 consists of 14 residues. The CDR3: CASSLDEVDRGQYF. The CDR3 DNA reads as TGTGCCAGCAGCTTAGACGAAGTGGACAGAGGGCAGTACTTC. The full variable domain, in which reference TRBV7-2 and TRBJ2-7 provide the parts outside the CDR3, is GAGVSQSPSNKVTEKGKDVELRCDPISGHTALYWYRQSLGQGLEFLIYFQGNSAPDKSGLPSDRFSAERTGGSVSTLTIQRTQQEDSAVYLCASSLDEVDRGQYFGPGTRLTVT.

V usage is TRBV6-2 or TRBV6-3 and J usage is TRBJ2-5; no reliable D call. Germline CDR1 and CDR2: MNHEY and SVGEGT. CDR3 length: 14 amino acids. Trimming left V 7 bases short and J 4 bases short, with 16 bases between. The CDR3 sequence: CASTPVGSGETQYF. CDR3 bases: TGTGCCAGCACCCCCGTGGGCTCGGGAGAGACCCAGTACTTC.

The DNA of the CDR3 is TGTGCCAGCTCACCGATAGATAGCACAGATACGCAGTATTTT. Encoded protein: CASSPIDSTDTQYF. The V gene is TRBV18, the J gene TRBJ2-3; D not resolved. CDR3 length: 14 amino acids. V lost 3 bases and J 0 bases, leaving 7 bases between the germline ends. Germline V lookup: CDR1 KGHSH, CDR2 LQKENI.

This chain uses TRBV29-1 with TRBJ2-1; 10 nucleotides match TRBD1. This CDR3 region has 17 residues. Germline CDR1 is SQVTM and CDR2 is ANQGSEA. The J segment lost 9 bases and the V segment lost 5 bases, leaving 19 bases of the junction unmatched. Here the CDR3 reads CSVPGGDGTGVVGEQFF. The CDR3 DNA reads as TGCAGCGTTCCCGGTGGTGACGGGACAGGGGTTGTGGGTGAGCAGTTCTTC.

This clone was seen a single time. CDR3 DNA sequence: TGTGCCAGCAGCTCAACGGGGCAGTTGCAGTACTTC. Its translation is CASSSTGQLQYF. This chain links TRBV7-3 with TRBJ2-7; D is tentatively TRBD1 or TRBD2 (5 bases each). The CDR3 has 12 amino acids. The V gene's germline CDR1 is SGHTA and CDR2 FQGTGA. Trimming cost V 4 bases and J 9 bases, with 13 bases left between them.

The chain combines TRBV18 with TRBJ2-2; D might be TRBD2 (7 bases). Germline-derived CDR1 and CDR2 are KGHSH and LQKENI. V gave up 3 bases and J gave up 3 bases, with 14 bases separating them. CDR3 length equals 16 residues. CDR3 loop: CASSPQGRGDTGELFF. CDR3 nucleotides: TGTGCCAGCTCACCGCAGGGGAGGGGTGACACCGGGGAGCTGTTTTTT.